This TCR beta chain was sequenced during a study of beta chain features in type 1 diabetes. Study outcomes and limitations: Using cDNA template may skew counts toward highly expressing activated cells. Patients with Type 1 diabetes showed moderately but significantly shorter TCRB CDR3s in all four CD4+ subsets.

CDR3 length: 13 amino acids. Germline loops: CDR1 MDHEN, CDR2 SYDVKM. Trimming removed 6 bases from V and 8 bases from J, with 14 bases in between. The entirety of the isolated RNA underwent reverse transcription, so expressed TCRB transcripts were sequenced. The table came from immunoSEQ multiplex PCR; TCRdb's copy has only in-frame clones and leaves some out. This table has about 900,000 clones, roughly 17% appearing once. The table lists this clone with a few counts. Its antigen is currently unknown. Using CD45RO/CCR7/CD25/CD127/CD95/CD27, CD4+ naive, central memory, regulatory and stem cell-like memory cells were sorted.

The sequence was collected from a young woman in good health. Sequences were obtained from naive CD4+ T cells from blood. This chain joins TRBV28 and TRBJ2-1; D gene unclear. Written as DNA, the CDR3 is TGTGCCAGCAGCTATAGGTCCGGCCATGAGCAGTTCTTC. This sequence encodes CASSYRSGHEQFF.